This section outlines one T cell receptor beta chain sequence together with its context. The antigen it binds to is not known. The sample holds no much larger clone one base away, and base qualities are not on file. The entry originates in a study of cytomegalovirus exposure and HLA in healthy donors (dated by TCRdb to about 2017). About the investigation overall: An earlier analysis of approximately 550 of the donors reported 276 Gb of sequence data and 117 million unique TCR beta sequences from roughly 200 million T cells. HLA typing included class I and class II loci at four-digit resolution. Besides the first cohort of roughly 700 subjects, a separate validation cohort made up of roughly 120 different subjects was used. The T cell repertoires of some 670 subjects were profiled by immunosequencing and related to cytomegalovirus serostatus. All discovery cohort repertoires had been generated on a single sequencing platform. Rather than using new phenotypic data, the later analysis identified candidate immune exposures from TCR beta sequences and from how often those sequences occurred across donors. Roughly 5 DR-DQ haplotypes were handled as single units for association and clustering, since linkage in the cohort was strong. A later analysis re-analyzed previously published TCR beta repertoires from 500 to 700 donors and added high-resolution HLA genotyping to study TCR occurrence patterns. An early release covering roughly 640 HLA-typed donors comprised 250 to 350 gigabases of sequencing data and tens of millions of unique TCR sequences. Among the roughly 390 genotyped donors, approximately 81% belonged to the genetic ancestry cluster associated with self-reported Caucasian donors. The study combined high-throughput TCR immunosequencing, statistical association of individual TCRs with disease status, and machine learning to predict cytomegalovirus infection status. An earlier analysis of some 500 of the donors applied high-throughput TCR beta sequencing to assess whether each TCR beta V gene segment acted as functional or pseudogenic. The number of typed donors differed by locus: about 620-630 for A, B, C, DRB1 and DQB1; 522 for DQA1; about 600 for DPA1; and some 450 for DPB1. A later genetic analysis used genome-wide SNP genotypes for about 55% of the 666 donors, treating that subset as a discovery cohort. Donor age, sex, ethnicity and CMV serostatus were collected together with the repertoire data. On average, roughly 240,000 unique TCR beta nucleotide sequences were sequenced per donor among 300 to 500 genotyped donors of the cohort, with approximately 18% of those sequences being non-productive. The study aimed to test whether cataloging public T cell receptors could reveal signatures of past pathogen exposure.

Library creation used the immunoSEQ multiplex PCR assay. For the multiplex PCR, a mixture combining 60 forward primers for TCR Vbeta segments and 13 reverse primers for TCR Jbeta segments was used. The CDR3 region of rearranged TCR beta genes was amplified from genomic DNA by a multiplex PCR assay. On the Illumina HiSeq System, the amplified TCR beta libraries were sequenced as 87-base-pair reads. The paper's processing steps were these. A later analysis tallied 80 million to 95 million unique TCR beta chains across the 666 repertoires, and around 9.9 million of those chains were shared by two or more donors. A nearest-neighbor algorithm error-corrected the raw reads and collapsed the reads into unique sequences, merging closely related sequences to remove PCR and sequencing errors. V, D and J gene segments were assigned by aligning CDR3 sequences to IMGT reference sequences. Each retained sequence needed at least a six-nucleotide match to both a V gene segment and a J gene segment. Rearrangements were classified as productive when the CDR3 lacked stop codons and remained in frame with V and J, and all other rearrangements were classified as non-productive. CDR3 was defined by IMGT convention, running from the second conserved V-encoded cysteine to the conserved J-encoded phenylalanine. In an earlier analysis of around 540 of the donors, sequences lacking an unambiguous match to a single V gene segment were excluded. An earlier analysis of about 590 of the donors classified V segments as functional when productive rearrangements were above 56.7% and as segregating when the standard deviation between donors was above 5%. A statistical classification framework was developed to diagnose cytomegalovirus status using the catalog of TCR beta chain sequences. In a later analysis, V and J genes were assigned by comparing TCR nucleotide sequences against IMGT/GENE-DB human TR gene sequences. Using the TCRdist pipeline, a later analysis assigned CDR3 sequences along with most-parsimonious VDJ recombination scenarios. A later analysis defined each TCR beta chain by its CDR3 amino acid sequence plus V-gene family, and excluded reads lacking a unique V-gene family. A later analysis removed 500 to 650 highly shared, low-generation-probability nucleotide sequences to deal with suspected cross-contamination and a sequencing artifact. A later analysis calculated a clonal expansion index for each public chain from normalized within-repertoire ranks of inferred template counts. In a later analysis, generation probabilities were computed with a VDJ recombination model fitted to out-of-frame rearrangements, and the resulting probabilities were checked against IGoR. In a later analysis, TCR-TCR, TCR-HLA and TCR-CMV co-occurrence was scored with hypergeometric tests, and a repertoire-size bias correction was applied to TCR pairs. False discovery rates were estimated in a later analysis by permuting HLA or CMV assignments 20 times. In a later analysis, co-occurring TCRs were grouped using DBSCAN, with TCRdist sequence similarity added in when clustering inside HLA-allele-positive subsets. Co-occurrence clustering excluded repertoires with fewer than 30,000 or more than 120,000 public chains, plus five with anomalous nucleotide sharing. In its TCRdb copy, this immuneACCESS table keeps in-frame sequences only and misses some clones. Where compared with another copy, unresolved V genes explain less than half of these, and the others have no known cause. V, J and clone size were drawn from that table, and D and trimming were deduced from the DNA. The sample table records about 150,000 clones; roughly 70% of these occur just once. Clones ranked in the top ten supply approximately 6.8% of the sample.

Beyond this particular receptor, the publication reports: The authors suggested that the approach could potentially be generalized to other disease states and immunological phenotypes. Most TCR sequences were seen in very few donors, while some public TCRs were found in many individuals. In a later analysis, HLA-associated TCR beta chains were found to be more clonally expanded and to have lower generation probabilities than equally common non-associated chains. Assigning TCR associations to individual alleles was difficult when HLA alleles, especially DR and DQ, strongly co-occurred. An earlier analysis of approximately 570 of the donors showed that most TCR beta V segments appeared in productive rearrangements either about 90% or about 30% of the time, which broadly matched IMGT annotations. The only immune exposure information available for the cohort was CMV serostatus. The sequencing pipeline was judged likely to have produced a cluster of highly shared sequence variants as a technical artifact. Several of the top co-occurrence clusters appeared to be linked to parvovirus B19, influenza, CMV and Epstein-Barr virus, according to a later analysis. A later analysis found that TCR association rates varied across HLA loci, with DRB1 alleles showing the most associated TCRs and HLA-C alleles the fewest. The study listed approximately 160 TCR beta chains as associated with cytomegalovirus. According to a later genetic analysis, donors in an Asian-associated ancestry cluster had fewer N-insertions in productive TCRs than the roughly 700-donor mean. A later analysis associated 15,000 or so TCR beta sequences with specific HLA alleles at a false discovery rate of 0.05. A few of the identified cytomegalovirus-associated TCR beta chains were confirmed in vitro to be specific for cytomegalovirus antigens. According to a later analysis, most CMV-associated TCR beta chains appeared to be HLA-restricted, and the HLA associations seemed to be driven largely by CMV exposure. The classifier was reported to diagnose cytomegalovirus status with high specificity and sensitivity in both the original and validation cohorts. A further reported finding was that TCR beta sequences accurately predicted the HLA-A and HLA-B alleles for most subjects in the first cohort. In this cohort, only TCR beta chains were sequenced, and detectable features were limited by the absence of alpha or paired-chain data. Correlated functional status among segregating V segments might be attributable to linkage disequilibrium, but an unknown experimental factor could not be ruled out. Because HLA typing was unavailable for some donors at each locus, only the typed subset was used in association tests. V-gene and J-gene trimming of TCR beta chains was associated with a missense DCLRE1C variant in a later genetic analysis, and the association was replicated in an independent cohort. The 87-base-pair reads could not distinguish some IMGT-functional V segments, including TRBV6-2 and TRBV6-3, so those segments were excluded. The presence/absence analyses assumed that sequencing depth was roughly uniform across donors, and that assumption may not be true. The earlier analysis of almost 600 of the donors excluded around 17 rarely observed V segments, including chromosome 9 orphons, because counts were too low.

Looking up the germline V gene (reference sequence) yields CDR1 MNHNY and CDR2 SVGAGI. Trimming removed 0 bases from V and 3 bases from J, leaving 9 bases between the germline ends. The CDR3 runs 14 amino acids, cysteine and phenylalanine included. Just CDR3 DNA is preserved here, 42 bases in frame from base 1. The cohort was made up of hundreds of healthy bone marrow donors. At the time of sampling, every cohort member was nominally healthy, though immune exposures that went unrecorded were likely present. The donor tested CMV seronegative and was one of the 352 seronegative cohort members. Every donor gave a peripheral blood sample, and the peripheral blood mononuclear cells from that sample were used for TCR beta sequencing. Genomic DNA extraction from the blood cell samples was performed with the Qiagen DNeasy Blood Extraction Kit.

The TCR sequence derives from a man aged 30 to 39 in good health and CMV-seronegative. Sample: PBMCs. This chain is built from TRBV6-6 and TRBJ2-7, with TRBD2 as a weak D call on 5 bases. The base sequence is TGTGCCAGCAGTTACTCTCGGGGTAGCTACGAGCAGTACTTC. It specifies CASSYSRGSYEQYF.